This T cell receptor (beta chain) was identified in a study of shared T cell receptors in the human thymus. The CDR3 spans 17 residues. From germline, CDR1 is SGDLS and CDR2 YYNGEE. V trimming: 4 bases; J trimming: 3 bases; junction bases outside the gene matches: 7. Some clones are missing from TCRdb's copy, which holds only in-frame ones; the method was immunoSEQ multiplex PCR. The sample shows about 540,000 clones, about four fifths of them seen only once. These data were also reused for a study on human thymus T cells. That work contributes: It was from resections taken during corrective heart surgery that the thymus tissue came. Thymic and blood repertoires showed apparently biased V and J gene usage. Unrelated people showed highly overlapping thymic repertoires, related research reported.

The chain recombines TRBV9 with TRBJ2-3; 14 bases line up with TRBD2. The TCR was taken from a boy younger than two with a congenital heart defect. What was sequenced was thymocytes. The CDR3 region is CASSPRGLAGVTDTQYF. CDR3 in DNA: TGTGCCAGCAGCCCCCGGGGACTAGCGGGAGTAACAGATACGCAGTATTTT.